Each of the 21 T cell receptor beta chains below was sequenced from the same sample in a study of T-cell reconstitution after alpha-beta-depleted transplantation in children (dated by TCRdb to between 2015 and 2016). To prepare the library, PCR was applied. The sample was run on an Illumina HiSeq 2500. TCR libraries were prepared with molecular barcoding, using unique molecular identifiers to normalize TCRbeta repertoire quantification. TCRdb itself trimmed the public reads at Q25 with fastp, ran MiXCR and retained productive beta chains. Rows with a matching CDR3 protein are joined into one entry that keeps the most common DNA and genes. Present in this sample are more than 150,000 distinct CDR3 sequences, roughly 15% of which were seen just once. Less than 15% of the sample comes from the top ten. The source material was PBMCs from the stem cell graft donor, sampled from the stem cell graft. These receptors came from a human donor who donated a stem cell graft to a child with acute lymphoblastic leukemia.

This clonotype appeared many times. The gene calls are TRBV3-1 and TRBJ2-5; D uncertain. Germline values: CDR1 LGHDT, CDR2 YNNKEL (reference sequence). The CDR3 totals 14 residues. V gave up 1 base and J gave up 3 bases, with 9 bases separating them. DNA of the CDR3: TGTGCCAGCAGCCAAGCCCCCCAAGAAGAGACCCAGTACTTC. Its protein is CASSQAPQEETQYF.

This rearrangement joins TRBV19 to TRBJ2-6, with D unclear. There are 12 residues in the CDR3. The germline V gene has CDR1 LNHDA and CDR2 SQIVND (reference sequence). V was cut by 9 bases and J by 4 bases, with 7 bases left in between. In DNA, the CDR3 is TGTGCCAGCAAGTCCGGGGCCAACGTCCTGACTTTC. Protein sequence: CASKSGANVLTF.

This clonotype was counted many times. The DNA for the CDR3 is TGTGCCAGCAGTGGTCCCTACCCCGTGACCCAGTACTTC. Translation: CASSGPYPVTQYF. The chain recombines TRBV25-1 with TRBJ2-5; D is unclear. In germline, CDR1 is MGHDK, CDR2 SYGVNS. The CDR3 has 13 amino acids. The germline V and J ends were trimmed by 4 bases and 7 bases, with 13 bases remaining between them.

This rearrangement joins TRBV18 to TRBJ1-3, with unresolved D. CDR1 and CDR2 from the germline V gene are KGHSH and LQKENI. Deletions cut 3 bases from V and 2 bases from J, with 20 bases between. This CDR3 has 18 residues. CDR3 sequence (DNA): TGTGCCAGCTCACCGAATTCTCGGAGTGTCCGAACTGGAAACACCATATATTTT. Its translation: CASSPNSRSVRTGNTIYF.

This clonotype was seen repeatedly, ten times or more. The chain links TRBV6-5 to TRBJ2-1, with TRBD1 as a possible D gene (5 bases). Germline assignment: CDR1 MNHEY and CDR2 SVGAGI. The CDR3 extends over 17 amino acids. The V and J ends lost 3 bases and 3 bases respectively, with 18 bases between them. The chain's CDR3 is CASSYISGAESYNEQFF. CDR3 sequence (DNA): TGTGCCAGCAGTTATATATCTGGGGCGGAGAGCTACAATGAGCAGTTCTTC.

In its sample, this clonotype was seen many times. CDR3 protein: CASSPIGTGGYEQYF. CDR3 bases: TGCGCCAGCAGCCCAATCGGGACAGGGGGCTACGAGCAGTACTTC. The J gene is TRBJ2-7, the V gene TRBV4-1; the match to TRBD1 covers 11 bases. Trimming cost V 4 bases and J 3 bases; bases outside gene matches: 5. The CDR3 has 15 amino acids. CDR1 is MGHRA and CDR2 is YSYEKL in the germline V gene.

This clonotype came up many times. The genes are TRBV20-1 and TRBJ2-1; D remains unclear. The germline V and J ends were trimmed by 6 bases and 5 bases, with 23 bases remaining between them. The length of the CDR3 is 16 residues. Germline V CDR1 and CDR2: DFQATT, SNEGSKA (reference sequence). The DNA of the CDR3 is TGCAGTGCAAACACCCCAGCAGGAGACGTTGACAATGAGCAGTTCTTC. It encodes CSANTPAGDVDNEQFF.

This clonotype showed up many times. This chain joins TRBV6-2 or TRBV6-3 and TRBJ2-5, with 10 bases identical to TRBD2. This CDR3 has 17 amino acids. The V gene end was trimmed by 4 bases and the J gene end by 2 bases; junction bases not matched to a gene: 10. The germline CDR1 and CDR2 sequences are MNHEY and SVGEGT. Here the CDR3 DNA reads TGTGCCAGCAGTTCAAGATTAGCGGGAGGCACACAAGAGACCCAGTACTTC. Encoded protein: CASSSRLAGGTQETQYF.

The sample holds many counts of this clonotype. This chain connects TRBV7-2 to TRBJ1-4; D is unclear. Germline CDR1 is SGHTA and CDR2 is FQGNSA. The ends were cut back, 2 bases at V and 0 bases at J, with 13 bases in the middle. This CDR3 is 17 amino acids long. CDR3 sequence (DNA): TGTGCCAGCAGCTTATCACAGATATATGCAACTAATGAAAAACTGTTTTTT. It specifies CASSLSQIYATNEKLFF.

This clonotype appeared many times. V and J are TRBV20-1 and TRBJ1-2, with D possibly TRBD1 on 5 matching bases. V lost 5 bases and J lost 4, with 11 bases in between. The CDR3 covers 12 residues. The germline V gene has CDR1 DFQATT and CDR2 SNEGSKA (reference sequence). DNA of the CDR3: TGCAGTGCTGGGGGGGGTATCTATGGCTACACCTTC. This codes for CSAGGGIYGYTF.

Many counts were recorded for this clonotype. Without the conserved terminal phenylalanine or tryptophan, this CDR3 likely stems from a read error. V is TRBV11-1 and J is TRBJ2-3; TRBD2 is a possible D gene (6 bases). The length of the CDR3 is 18 residues. From germline, CDR1 is SGHAT and CDR2 FQDESV (reference sequence). V was pared by 10 bases and J by 2 bases, with 28 bases between. Here the CDR3 reads CATQPLGGSARDTDTQYL. Written as DNA, the CDR3 is TGTGCCACCCAGCCTCTCGGGGGTTCGGCGAGGGACACAGATACGCAGTATCTT.

This sequence joins TRBV20-1 and TRBJ2-1; 8 positions match TRBD2. The CDR3 extends over 15 amino acids. Unmatched junction bases numbered 9, after V lost 6 bases and J lost 2 bases. Germline lookup yields CDR1 DFQATT and CDR2 SNEGSKA (reference sequence). The CDR3: CSAESGTRPYNEQFF. The CDR3 DNA follows: TGCAGTGCCGAATCCGGGACTAGACCCTACAATGAGCAGTTCTTC.

This clonotype was counted many times. V usage is TRBV11-2 and J usage is TRBJ2-1; D remains unclear. Trimming removed 5 bases from V and 4 bases from J, with 15 bases in between. This CDR3 has 15 amino acids. Looked up from germline, CDR1 is SGHAT and CDR2 is FQNNGV. The CDR3 DNA reads TGTGCCAGCAGCCCAAGTTCCGGTTTTTACAATGAGCAGTTCTTC. Its translation: CASSPSSGFYNEQFF.

In its sample, this clonotype was seen a few times. The chain recombines TRBV5-1 with TRBJ2-1; no definite D call. Germline CDR1 reads SGHRS; CDR2 reads YFSETQ. The V end lost 0 bases, the J end lost 7 bases, and 8 bases lay between the germline ends. CDR3 length: 13 residues. CDR3 region: CASSLVGKNEQFF. The CDR3 coding sequence is TGCGCCAGCAGCTTGGTCGGAAAGAATGAGCAGTTCTTC.

This clonotype was seen ten or more times. The chain employs TRBV9 and TRBJ1-1; TRBD1 might be the D (5 bases). Trimming stripped 1 base from V and 0 bases from J, with 7 bases between. Germline-derived CDR1 and CDR2 are SGDLS and YYNGEE. The CDR3 length is 14 residues. DNA for the CDR3: TGTGCCAGCAGCGTATCAGGGATGAACACTGAAGCTTTCTTT. Translation gives CASSVSGMNTEAFF.

The sample holds many counts of this clonotype. The chain carries TRBV5-1 and TRBJ1-2; TRBD1 matches at 7 bases. CDR1 is SGHRS and CDR2 is YFSETQ in the germline V gene. V was clipped by 1 base and J by 4 bases; unmatched bases: 7. The CDR3 totals 15 residues. The CDR3 spells CASSLLRGRGYGYTF. As DNA, the CDR3 is TGCGCCAGCAGCTTGTTAAGGGGGCGAGGCTATGGCTACACCTTC.

The table lists this clonotype with many counts. V gene TRBV5-1 combines with J gene TRBJ2-1; D may be TRBD1 (6 bases). Germline CDR1 is SGHRS and CDR2 is YFSETQ. V lost 2 bases and J lost 8, with 11 bases in between. The length of the CDR3 is 13 residues. CDR3 in amino acids: CASSLAGVDEQFF. The CDR3 DNA is TGCGCCAGCAGCTTAGCAGGGGTCGATGAGCAGTTCTTC.

This chain connects TRBV25-1 to TRBJ2-2, with D unresolved. CDR3 length equals 14 residues. The germline V gene encodes CDR1 MGHDK and CDR2 SYGVNS. V was shortened by 1 base and J by 8 bases, with 11 bases between the two germline ends. CDR3 amino acids: CASSESKRFGELFF. The CDR3 DNA reads TGTGCCAGCAGTGAATCTAAACGATTTGGGGAGCTGTTTTTT.

This clonotype was counted many times. The chain combines TRBV20-1 with TRBJ1-1; D might be TRBD1 (5 bases). Germline V gene sequence: CDR1 DFQATT, CDR2 SNEGSKA (reference sequence). Trimming stripped 4 bases from V and 3 bases from J, with 12 bases between. The CDR3 covers 13 residues. In DNA form, the CDR3 reads TGCAGTGCTAAAAAGGGGCCGGACACTGAAGCTTTCTTT. Protein product: CSAKKGPDTEAFF.

This clonotype was observed a single time. The genes are TRBV5-4 and TRBJ2-5; D may be TRBD1 (5 bases). This CDR3 comprises 14 residues. CDR1 and CDR2 from the germline V gene are SGHNT and YYREEE (reference sequence). V lost 2 bases and J lost 3, with 11 bases in between. CDR3 DNA sequence: TGTGCCAGCAGCTTTACCAAAGGGGAAGAGACCCAGTACTTC. It specifies CASSFTKGEETQYF. Filled out from reference TRBV5-4 and TRBJ2-5, the complete variable domain reads ETGVTQSPTHLIKTRGQQVTLRCSSQSGHNTVSWYQQALGQGPQFIFQYYREEENGRGNFPPRFSGLQFPNYSSELNVNALELDDSALYLCASSFTKGEETQYFGPGTRLLVL.

This clonotype was seen at least ten times. The V and J genes are TRBV5-1 and TRBJ2-5; D unclear. V dropped 1 base and J dropped 2 bases, with 6 bases sitting between them. The germline gives CDR1 SGHRS, CDR2 YFSETQ. The CDR3 extends over 13 amino acids. The CDR3 region has the DNA TGCGCCAGCAGCTTGTACAGACAAGAGACCCAGTACTTC. It encodes CASSLYRQETQYF.